These 22 T cell receptor beta chains came from one sample sequenced in a study of shared clonotypes between healthy human individuals. The assay was immunoSEQ multiplex PCR, and TCRdb's table has in-frame clones only and misses some. The sample yields over 2 million clones, approximately 95% seen once. Sequenced sample: naive CD4+ T cells sorted from blood. Stated subset: CD45RA+ positively selected. Source of these receptors: a man between 18 and 29 years old in good health.

The V and J genes are TRBV29-1 and TRBJ2-1; D is possibly TRBD2 (6 bases). The CDR3 sequence is 15 residues long. CDR1 and CDR2 from the germline V gene are SQVTM and ANQGSEA. Trimming took 4 bases from V and 4 from J, leaving 17 bases between them. DNA of the CDR3: TGCAGCGTTGTTATTTACGGCGGGGTTTACAATGAGCAGTTCTTC. The encoded protein is CSVVIYGGVYNEQFF.

Details on this clone: Other DNA sequences of this sample code for an identical CDR3. CDR3 DNA: TGTGCCAGCAGCCGAAACAATGAGCAGTTCTTC. This encodes CASSRNNEQFF. The chain joins TRBV7-2 to TRBJ2-1, with D uncertain. The length of the CDR3 is 11 residues. V gave up 5 bases and J gave up 5 bases, with 4 bases separating them. In germline, CDR1 is SGHTA, CDR2 FQGNSA.

The V and J genes are TRBV6-6 and TRBJ2-7, with 7 positions matching TRBD1. The CDR3 has 16 residues. CDR1 is MNHNY, CDR2 SVGAGI, per germline (reference sequence). V lost 0 bases, J lost 4 bases, and 9 bases stayed unmatched. This CDR3 is CASSYSNRGEGYEQYF. DNA of the CDR3: TGTGCCAGCAGTTACTCGAACAGGGGAGAAGGGTACGAGCAGTACTTC.

The chain recombines TRBV9 with TRBJ1-6, with D unclear. Germline V gene sequence: CDR1 SGDLS, CDR2 YYNGEE. CDR3 length: 15 amino acids. Trimming stripped 4 bases from V and 9 bases from J, with 17 bases between. The CDR3 DNA follows: TGTGCCAGCAGCCCCCCCGGGCAACAGTTTTCACCCCTCCACTTT. Protein sequence: CASSPPGQQFSPLHF.

The chain is built from TRBV18 and TRBJ2-3; D might be TRBD1 or TRBD2, each matching 6 bases. The CDR3 has 15 residues. V was trimmed by 3 bases and J by 5 bases, leaving 15 bases between them. Per germline, CDR1 KGHSH and CDR2 LQKENI. The CDR3 nucleotides read TGTGCCAGCTCACCCCGTCGGGGGCAGCTAGATACGCAGTATTTT. This encodes CASSPRRGQLDTQYF.

The gene calls are TRBV27 and TRBJ1-6; D possibly corresponds to TRBD1 (5 bases). Trimming pared 5 bases from V and 10 bases from J, leaving 9 bases between. In germline, CDR1 is MNHEY, CDR2 SMNVEV (reference sequence). CDR3 length equals 12 residues. CDR3 in amino acids: CASSGAGSPLHF. CDR3 DNA sequence: TGTGCCAGCAGTGGGGCTGGGTCACCCCTCCACTTT.

A note on this clone: The same CDR3 is also encoded by other DNA sequences in this sample. V gene TRBV28 combines with J gene TRBJ2-4, with TRBD1 as a possible D gene (5 bases). V shed 8 bases and J shed 6 bases, with 11 bases lying between them. Germline V gives CDR1 MDHEN, CDR2 SYDVKM. The CDR3 totals 12 residues. CDR3 coding DNA: TGTGCCAGCTCTCTTCAGGGAAACATTCAGTACTTC. Protein sequence: CASSLQGNIQYF.

This chain connects TRBV19 to TRBJ2-2; a possible D gene is TRBD2 (6 bases). The CDR3 has 15 amino acids. V was pared by 8 bases and J by 0 bases, with 13 bases between. Germline V gene sequence: CDR1 LNHDA, CDR2 SQIVND (reference sequence). The CDR3 DNA reads TGTGCCAGTGCCCGGGGGAAAACGAACACCGGGGAGCTGTTTTTT. It specifies CASARGKTNTGELFF.

CDR3 bases: TGTGCCAGTAGTATTACTGGGTGGAACGAGCAGTACTTC. This translates into CASSITGWNEQYF. The chain carries TRBV19 and TRBJ2-7; D remains unclear. The CDR3 has 13 residues. Germline assignment: CDR1 LNHDA and CDR2 SQIVND (reference sequence). The V end was cut by 3 bases, the J end by 5 bases, with 11 bases between.

This chain joins TRBV5-1 and TRBJ2-5, with 14 bases identical to TRBD2. This CDR3 is built from 18 residues. V trimming: 3 bases; J trimming: 3 bases; junction bases outside the gene matches: 10. CDR1 is SGHRS and CDR2 is YFSETQ in the germline V gene. CDR3 nucleotide sequence: TGCGCCAGCAGCTGGGACCGACTAGCGGGAGGGTGGGAAGAGACCCAGTACTTC. Protein sequence: CASSWDRLAGGWEETQYF.

The rearrangement joins TRBV5-1 to TRBJ1-2; the match to TRBD1 covers 8 bases. The CDR3 spans 14 residues. Germline values: CDR1 SGHRS, CDR2 YFSETQ. With 4 bases clipped from V and 4 bases from J, the junction kept 6 bases outside the gene matches. This CDR3 reads CASSQDRGGYGYTF. CDR3 nucleotides: TGCGCCAGCAGCCAAGACAGGGGAGGCTATGGCTACACCTTC.

V is TRBV29-1 and J is TRBJ2-5; 7 bases map to TRBD2. The CDR3 length is 13 residues. The V gene's germline CDR1 is SQVTM and CDR2 ANQGSEA. The V and J ends lost 4 bases and 3 bases, in that order; junction bases with no gene match: 5. The CDR3 region has the DNA TGCAGCGTTGCGGGTGGGGGGGAAGAGACCCAGTACTTC. Translated: CSVAGGGEETQYF.

This chain joins TRBV5-4 and TRBJ2-7; 8 positions match TRBD2. With V trimmed by 4 bases and J by 0 bases, 6 bases remained unmatched. Germline values: CDR1 SGHNT, CDR2 YYREEE (reference sequence). This CDR3 contains 15 residues. Here the CDR3 DNA reads TGTGCCAGCAGCAACGGACTAGCTTACTCCTACGAGCAGTACTTC. It translates to CASSNGLAYSYEQYF.

The genes are TRBV28 and TRBJ2-2, with D possibly being TRBD1 or TRBD2 (5 bases each). Trimming cost V 7 bases and J 4 bases, with 16 bases left between them. This CDR3 is built from 15 residues. From germline, CDR1 is MDHEN and CDR2 SYDVKM. CDR3 loop: CASTRSGTPTGELFF. The CDR3 nucleotides are TGTGCCAGCACCCGCTCCGGGACCCCCACCGGGGAGCTGTTTTTT. Variable domain in full (rest from reference TRBV28 and TRBJ2-2): DVKVTQSSRYLVKRTGEKVFLECVQDMDHENMFWYRQDPGLGLRLIYFSYDVKMKEKGDIPEGYSVSREKKERFSLILESASTNQTSMYLCASTRSGTPTGELFFGEGSRLTVL.

This clone occurred once. This chain joins TRBV7-3 and TRBJ1-1, with a weak D call TRBD1 (5 bases). Trimming took off 3 bases at V and 2 bases at J, with 10 bases between the two ends. Germline V gene lookup returns CDR1 SGHTA and CDR2 FQGTGA. The length of the CDR3 is 14 residues. CDR3 DNA: TGTGCCAGCAGCTTTGACAGAGATAACACTGAAGCTTTCTTT. Amino acid sequence: CASSFDRDNTEAFF.

The chain employs TRBV10-2 and TRBJ2-5; 8 positions match TRBD2. Germline loops: CDR1 WSHSY, CDR2 SAAADI. The CDR3 length is 13 residues. J was trimmed by 2 bases and V by 9 bases; bases with no gene match: 5. This CDR3 reads CASKRGNQETQYF. CDR3 coding DNA: TGCGCCAGTAAGCGGGGGAATCAAGAGACCCAGTACTTC.

The chain has TRBV11-2 and TRBJ2-7; 8 bases are shared with TRBD1. This CDR3 region has 15 residues. With V trimmed by 6 bases and J by 3 bases, 10 bases remained unmatched. Germline loops: CDR1 SGHAT, CDR2 FQNNGV. The CDR3 here is CASRQAGTGYYEQYF. As DNA, the CDR3 is TGTGCCAGCAGACAGGCCGGGACAGGATACTACGAGCAGTACTTC.

This clone was observed a handful of times. V gene TRBV10-1 combines with J gene TRBJ1-2, with 8 nucleotides matching TRBD1. The CDR3 is 13 amino acids. V lost 6 bases, J lost 9 bases, and 9 bases stayed unmatched. Germline-derived CDR1 and CDR2 are WNHNN and SYGVQD (reference sequence). The CDR3 sequence is CASSVDRDGSYTF. CDR3 DNA sequence: TGCGCCAGCAGCGTGGACAGGGATGGAAGCTACACCTTC.

The chain employs TRBV4-1 and TRBJ2-7; D not certain. Germline V lookup: CDR1 MGHRA, CDR2 YSYEKL. Trimming took 1 base from V and 1 from J, leaving 11 bases between them. The CDR3 is made up of 15 amino acids. In DNA, the CDR3 is TGCGCCAGCAGCCAAGTAATCTCGGCATCCTACGAGCAGTACTTC. It is translated as CASSQVISASYEQYF.

The V gene is TRBV25-1, the J gene TRBJ1-4; the D is unclear. V lost 4 bases and J 0 bases, leaving 6 bases between the germline ends. CDR1 is MGHDK, CDR2 SYGVNS, per germline. This CDR3 spans 14 amino acids. The CDR3, as DNA: TGTGCCAGCAGTGCCTTTACAACTAATGAAAAACTGTTTTTT. It is translated as CASSAFTTNEKLFF. The entire variable domain, with the rest obtained from reference TRBV25-1 and TRBJ1-4, is as follows: EADIYQTPRYLVIGTGKKITLECSQTMGHDKMYWYQQDPGMELHLIHYSYGVNSTEKGDLSSESTVSRIRTEHFPLTLESARPSHTSQYLCASSAFTTNEKLFFGSGTQLSVL.

The CDR3 spells CASSAGQFTGQYF. Written as DNA, the CDR3 is TGTGCCAGCAGTGCCGGACAGTTTACGGGGCAGTACTTC. The rearrangement uses TRBV6-1 and TRBJ2-7, with D tentatively TRBD1 (6 bases). CDR1 and CDR2 (germline): MNHNS, SASEGT. This CDR3 comprises 13 residues. Trimming took 4 bases from V and 9 from J, leaving 16 bases between them.

The gene calls are TRBV7-2 and TRBJ2-7, with D perhaps matching TRBD2 (5 bases). From germline, CDR1 is SGHTA and CDR2 FQGNSA. Trimming left V 6 bases short and J 0 bases short, with 9 bases between. The CDR3 extends over 13 amino acids. CDR3 protein: CASRLGSSYEQYF. The CDR3 coding sequence is TGTGCCAGCAGACTAGGGAGCTCCTACGAGCAGTACTTC.